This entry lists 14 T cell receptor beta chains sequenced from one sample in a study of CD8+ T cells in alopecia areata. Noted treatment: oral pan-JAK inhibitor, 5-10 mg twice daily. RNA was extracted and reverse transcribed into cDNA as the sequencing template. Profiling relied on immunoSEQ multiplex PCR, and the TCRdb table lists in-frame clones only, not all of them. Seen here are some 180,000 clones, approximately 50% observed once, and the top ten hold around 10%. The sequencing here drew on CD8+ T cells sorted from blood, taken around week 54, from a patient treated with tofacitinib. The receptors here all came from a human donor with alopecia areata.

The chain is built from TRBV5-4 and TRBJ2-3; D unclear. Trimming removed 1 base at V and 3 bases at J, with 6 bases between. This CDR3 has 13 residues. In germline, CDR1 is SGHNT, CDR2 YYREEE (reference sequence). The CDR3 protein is CASSLRWTDTQYF. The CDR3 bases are TGTGCCAGCAGCTTGAGGTGGACAGATACGCAGTATTTT.

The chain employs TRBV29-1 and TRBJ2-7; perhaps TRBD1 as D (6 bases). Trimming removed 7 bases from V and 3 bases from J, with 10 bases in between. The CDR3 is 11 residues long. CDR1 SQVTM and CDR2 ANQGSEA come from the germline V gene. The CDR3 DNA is TGCAGCGCCGAGGACAGCTACGAGCAGTACTTC. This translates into CSAEDSYEQYF.

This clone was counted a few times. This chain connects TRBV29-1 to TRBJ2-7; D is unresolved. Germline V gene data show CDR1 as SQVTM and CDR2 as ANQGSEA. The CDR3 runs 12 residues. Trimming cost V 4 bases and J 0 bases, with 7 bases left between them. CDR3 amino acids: CSVVQSSYEQYF. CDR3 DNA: TGCAGCGTTGTCCAGAGCTCCTACGAGCAGTACTTC.

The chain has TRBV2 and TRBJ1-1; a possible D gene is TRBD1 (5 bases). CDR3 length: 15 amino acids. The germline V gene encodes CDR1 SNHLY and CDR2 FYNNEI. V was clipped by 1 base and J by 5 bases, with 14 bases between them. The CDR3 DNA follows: TGTGCCAGCAGTGAAGGACAAGGGGTTTTGACTGAAGCTTTCTTT. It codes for CASSEGQGVLTEAFF.

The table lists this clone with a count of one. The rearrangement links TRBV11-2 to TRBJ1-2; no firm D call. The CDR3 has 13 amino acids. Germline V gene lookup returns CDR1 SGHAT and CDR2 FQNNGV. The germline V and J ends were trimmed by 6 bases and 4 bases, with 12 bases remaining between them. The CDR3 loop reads CASRPISGYGYTF. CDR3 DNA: TGTGCCAGCAGGCCAATAAGTGGCTATGGCTACACCTTC.

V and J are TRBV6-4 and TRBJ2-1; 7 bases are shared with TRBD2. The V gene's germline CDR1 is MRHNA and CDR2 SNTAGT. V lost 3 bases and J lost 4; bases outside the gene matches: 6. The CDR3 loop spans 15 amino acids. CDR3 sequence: CASSETGGTYNEQFF. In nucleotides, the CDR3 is TGTGCCAGCAGTGAGACCGGGGGGACTTACAATGAGCAGTTCTTC.

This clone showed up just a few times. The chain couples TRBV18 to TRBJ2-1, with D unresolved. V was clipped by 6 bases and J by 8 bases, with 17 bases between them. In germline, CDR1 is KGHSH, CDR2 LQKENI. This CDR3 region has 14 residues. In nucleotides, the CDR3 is TGTGCCAGCTCCCCCCCGGGTCTTGACGATGAGCAGTTCTTC. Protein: CASSPPGLDDEQFF.

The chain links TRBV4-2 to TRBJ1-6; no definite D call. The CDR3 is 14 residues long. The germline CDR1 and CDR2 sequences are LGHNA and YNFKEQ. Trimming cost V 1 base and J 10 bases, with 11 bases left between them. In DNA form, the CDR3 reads TGTGCCAGCAGCCAAGGCGACGGTGGGTCACCCCTCCACTTT. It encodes CASSQGDGGSPLHF.

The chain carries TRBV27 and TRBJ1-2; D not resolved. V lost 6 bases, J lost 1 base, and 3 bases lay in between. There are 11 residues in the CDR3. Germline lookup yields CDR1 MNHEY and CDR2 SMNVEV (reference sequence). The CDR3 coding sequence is TGTGCCAGCAGGGGTAACTATGGCTACACCTTC. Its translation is CASRGNYGYTF.

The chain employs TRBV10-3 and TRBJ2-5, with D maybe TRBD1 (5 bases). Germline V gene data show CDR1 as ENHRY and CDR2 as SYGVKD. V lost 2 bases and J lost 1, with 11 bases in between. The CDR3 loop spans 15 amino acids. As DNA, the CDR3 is TGTGCCATCAGTGAGCCGACAGAAACCCAAGAGACCCAGTACTTC. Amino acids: CAISEPTETQETQYF.

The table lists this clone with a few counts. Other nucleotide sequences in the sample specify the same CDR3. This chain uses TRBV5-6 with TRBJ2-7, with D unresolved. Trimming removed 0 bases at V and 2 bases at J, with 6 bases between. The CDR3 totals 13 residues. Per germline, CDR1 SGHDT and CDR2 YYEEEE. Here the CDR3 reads CASSLGTTYEQYF. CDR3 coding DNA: TGTGCCAGCAGCTTGGGGACGACCTACGAGCAGTACTTC. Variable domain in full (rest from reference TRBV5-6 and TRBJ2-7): DAGVTQSPTHLIKTRGQQVTLRCSPKSGHDTVSWYQQALGQGPQFIFQYYEEEERQRGNFPDRFSGHQFPNYSSELNVNALLLGDSALYLCASSLGTTYEQYFGPGTRLTVT.

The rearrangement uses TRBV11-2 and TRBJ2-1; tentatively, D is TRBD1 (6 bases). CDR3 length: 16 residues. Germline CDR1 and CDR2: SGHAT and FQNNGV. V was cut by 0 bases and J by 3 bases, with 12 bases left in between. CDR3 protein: CASSLDPQGIYNEQFF. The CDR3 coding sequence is TGTGCCAGCAGCTTAGATCCCCAGGGGATCTACAATGAGCAGTTCTTC.

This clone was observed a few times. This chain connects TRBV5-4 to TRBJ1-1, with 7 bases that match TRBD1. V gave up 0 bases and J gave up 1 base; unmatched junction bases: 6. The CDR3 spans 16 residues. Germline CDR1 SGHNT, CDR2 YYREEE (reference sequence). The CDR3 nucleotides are TGTGCCAGCAGCTTGGGGATGGAGGGGGCGAACACTGAAGCTTTCTTT. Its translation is CASSLGMEGANTEAFF.

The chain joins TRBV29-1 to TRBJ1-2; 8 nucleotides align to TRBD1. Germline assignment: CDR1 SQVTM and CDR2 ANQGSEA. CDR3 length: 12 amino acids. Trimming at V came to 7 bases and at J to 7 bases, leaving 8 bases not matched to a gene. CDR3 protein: CSAGQDLLGYTF. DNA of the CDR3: TGCAGCGCGGGACAGGACTTACTTGGCTACACCTTC.